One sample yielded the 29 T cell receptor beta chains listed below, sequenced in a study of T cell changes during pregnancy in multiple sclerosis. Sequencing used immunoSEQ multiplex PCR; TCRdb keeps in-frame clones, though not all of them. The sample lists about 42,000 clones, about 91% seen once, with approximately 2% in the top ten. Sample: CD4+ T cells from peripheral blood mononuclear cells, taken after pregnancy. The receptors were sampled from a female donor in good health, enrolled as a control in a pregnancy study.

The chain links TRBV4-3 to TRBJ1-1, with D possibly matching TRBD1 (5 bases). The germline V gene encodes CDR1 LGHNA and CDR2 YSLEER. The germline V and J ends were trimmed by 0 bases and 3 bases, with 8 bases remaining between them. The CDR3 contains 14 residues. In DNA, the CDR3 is TGCGCCAGCAGCCAAGACGGGGGATACACTGAAGCTTTCTTT. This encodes CASSQDGGYTEAFF.

CDR3 amino acids: CASSSSRTEQYF. The CDR3, as DNA: TGTGCCAGCAGCTCTAGCAGGACCGAGCAGTACTTC. The chain links TRBV7-2 to TRBJ2-7, with TRBD2 as a possible D gene (5 bases). Germline V gene data show CDR1 as SGHTA and CDR2 as FQGNSA. V was trimmed by 4 bases and J by 6 bases, leaving 10 bases between them. The CDR3 length is 12 residues.

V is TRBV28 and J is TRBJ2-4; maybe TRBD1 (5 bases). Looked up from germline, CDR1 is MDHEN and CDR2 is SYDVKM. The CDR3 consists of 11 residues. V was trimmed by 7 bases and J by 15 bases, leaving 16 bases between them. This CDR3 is CASTSRDRSYF. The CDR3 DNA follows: TGTGCCAGCACTTCCCGAGACAGATCGTACTTC.

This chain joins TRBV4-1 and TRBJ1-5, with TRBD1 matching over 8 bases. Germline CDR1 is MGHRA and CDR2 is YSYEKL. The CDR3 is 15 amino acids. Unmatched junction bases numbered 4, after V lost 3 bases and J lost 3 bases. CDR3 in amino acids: CASSQGQGANQPQHF. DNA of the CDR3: TGCGCCAGCAGCCAGGGGCAGGGGGCCAATCAGCCCCAGCATTTT.

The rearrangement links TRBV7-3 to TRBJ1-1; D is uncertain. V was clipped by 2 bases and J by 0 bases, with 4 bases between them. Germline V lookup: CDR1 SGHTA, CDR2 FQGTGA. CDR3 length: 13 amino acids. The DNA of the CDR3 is TGTGCCAGCAGCTTAGCGATGAACACTGAAGCTTTCTTT. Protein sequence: CASSLAMNTEAFF.

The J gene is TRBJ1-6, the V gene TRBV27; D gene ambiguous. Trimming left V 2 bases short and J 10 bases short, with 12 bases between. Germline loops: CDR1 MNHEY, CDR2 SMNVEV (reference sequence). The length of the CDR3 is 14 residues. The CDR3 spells CASSLGQFGSPLHF. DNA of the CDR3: TGTGCCAGCAGTTTAGGGCAATTCGGATCACCCCTCCACTTT.

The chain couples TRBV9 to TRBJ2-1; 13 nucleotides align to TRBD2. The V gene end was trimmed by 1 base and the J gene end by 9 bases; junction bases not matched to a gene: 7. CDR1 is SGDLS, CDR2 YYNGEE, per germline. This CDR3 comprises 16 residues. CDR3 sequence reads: CASSVTGLAGVGEQFF. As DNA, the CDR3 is TGTGCCAGCAGCGTAACCGGACTAGCGGGAGTGGGTGAGCAGTTCTTC.

The CDR3 here is CSVSFDRGQYF. CDR3 in DNA: TGCAGCGTTTCGTTCGACAGGGGGCAGTACTTC. The chain recombines TRBV29-1 with TRBJ2-7, with TRBD1 matching 8 bases. CDR1 and CDR2 from the germline V gene are SQVTM and ANQGSEA. The CDR3 runs 11 residues. J lost 9 bases, V lost 5 bases, and 6 bases had no gene match.

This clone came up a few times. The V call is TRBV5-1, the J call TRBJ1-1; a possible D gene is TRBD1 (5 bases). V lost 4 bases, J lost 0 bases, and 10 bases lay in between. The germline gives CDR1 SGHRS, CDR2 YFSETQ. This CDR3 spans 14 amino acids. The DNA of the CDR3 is TGCGCCAGCAGCCCGGCGGGGCTGAACACTGAAGCTTTCTTT. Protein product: CASSPAGLNTEAFF. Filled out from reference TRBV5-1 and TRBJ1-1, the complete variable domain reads KAGVTQTPRYLIKTRGQQVTLSCSPISGHRSVSWYQQTPGQGLQFLFEYFSETQRNKGNFPGRFSGRQFSNSRSEMNVSTLELGDSALYLCASSPAGLNTEAFFGQGTRLTVV.

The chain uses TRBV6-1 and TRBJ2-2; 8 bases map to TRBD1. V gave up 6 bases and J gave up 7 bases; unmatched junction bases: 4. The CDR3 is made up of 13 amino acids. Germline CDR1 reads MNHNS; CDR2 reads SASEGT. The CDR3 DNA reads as TGTGCCAGCAGACTACAGGGGGGCGGGGAGCTGTTTTTT. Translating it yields CASRLQGGGELFF.

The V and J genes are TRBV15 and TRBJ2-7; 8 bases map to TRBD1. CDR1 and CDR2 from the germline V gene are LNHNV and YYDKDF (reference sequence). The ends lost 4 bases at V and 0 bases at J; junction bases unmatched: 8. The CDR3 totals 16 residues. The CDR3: CATSKKTGVSSYEQYF. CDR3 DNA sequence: TGTGCCACCAGCAAAAAGACAGGGGTGAGCTCCTACGAGCAGTACTTC.

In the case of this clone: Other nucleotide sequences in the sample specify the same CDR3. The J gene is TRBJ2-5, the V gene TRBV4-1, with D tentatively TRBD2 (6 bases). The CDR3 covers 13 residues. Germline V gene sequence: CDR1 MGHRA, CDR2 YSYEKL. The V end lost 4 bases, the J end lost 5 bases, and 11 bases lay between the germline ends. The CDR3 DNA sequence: TGCGCCAGCAGCCTGCCGGAGGGGGAGACCCAGTACTTC. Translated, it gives CASSLPEGETQYF.

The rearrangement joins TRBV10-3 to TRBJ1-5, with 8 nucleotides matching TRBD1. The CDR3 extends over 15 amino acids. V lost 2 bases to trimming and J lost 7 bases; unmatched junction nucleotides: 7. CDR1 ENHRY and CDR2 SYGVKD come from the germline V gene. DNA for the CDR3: TGTGCCATCAGTGAGGCGGCGACAGGGGACCAGCCCCAGCATTTT. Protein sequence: CAISEAATGDQPQHF.

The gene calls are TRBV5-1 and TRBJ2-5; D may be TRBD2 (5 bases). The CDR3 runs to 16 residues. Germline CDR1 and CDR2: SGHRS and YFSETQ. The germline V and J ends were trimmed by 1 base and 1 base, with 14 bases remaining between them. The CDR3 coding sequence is TGCGCCAGCAGCTTGAGCAAGGCGGGCTTCCAAGAGACCCAGTACTTC. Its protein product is CASSLSKAGFQETQYF. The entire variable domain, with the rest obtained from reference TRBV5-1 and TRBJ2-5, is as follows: KAGVTQTPRYLIKTRGQQVTLSCSPISGHRSVSWYQQTPGQGLQFLFEYFSETQRNKGNFPGRFSGRQFSNSRSEMNVSTLELGDSALYLCASSLSKAGFQETQYFGPGTRLLVL.

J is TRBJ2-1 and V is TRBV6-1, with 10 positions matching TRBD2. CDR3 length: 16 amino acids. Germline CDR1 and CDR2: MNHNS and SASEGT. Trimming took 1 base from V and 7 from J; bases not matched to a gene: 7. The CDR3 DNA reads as TGTGCCAGCAGTGAAGTGGCTAGCGGGAGCTGGAATGAGCAGTTCTTC. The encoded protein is CASSEVASGSWNEQFF.

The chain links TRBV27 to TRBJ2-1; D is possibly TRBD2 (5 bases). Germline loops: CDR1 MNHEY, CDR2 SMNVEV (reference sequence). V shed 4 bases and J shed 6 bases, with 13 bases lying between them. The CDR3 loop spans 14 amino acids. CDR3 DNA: TGTGCCAGCAGTTCGACTATCCAGAGCAATGAGCAGTTCTTC. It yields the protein CASSSTIQSNEQFF.

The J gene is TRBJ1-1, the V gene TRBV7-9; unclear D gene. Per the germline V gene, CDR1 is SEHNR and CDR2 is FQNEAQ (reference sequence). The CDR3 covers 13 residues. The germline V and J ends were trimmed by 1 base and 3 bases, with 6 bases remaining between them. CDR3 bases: TGTGCCAGCAGCTTAGGACTGCACACTGAAGCTTTCTTT. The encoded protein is CASSLGLHTEAFF.

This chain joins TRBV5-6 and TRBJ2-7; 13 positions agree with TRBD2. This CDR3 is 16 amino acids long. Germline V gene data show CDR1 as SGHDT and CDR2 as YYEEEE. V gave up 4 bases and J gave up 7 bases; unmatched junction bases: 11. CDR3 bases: TGTGCCAGCAGCGTCAAACGGGGACTAGCGGGAAGAGAGCAGTACTTC. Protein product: CASSVKRGLAGREQYF.

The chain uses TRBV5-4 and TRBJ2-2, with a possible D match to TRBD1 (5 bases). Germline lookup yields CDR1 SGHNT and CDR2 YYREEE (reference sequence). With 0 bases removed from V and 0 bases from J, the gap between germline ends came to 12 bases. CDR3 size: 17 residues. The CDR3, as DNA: TGTGCCAGCAGCTTGGGGCAGGGCCTAACGAACACCGGGGAGCTGTTTTTT. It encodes CASSLGQGLTNTGELFF.

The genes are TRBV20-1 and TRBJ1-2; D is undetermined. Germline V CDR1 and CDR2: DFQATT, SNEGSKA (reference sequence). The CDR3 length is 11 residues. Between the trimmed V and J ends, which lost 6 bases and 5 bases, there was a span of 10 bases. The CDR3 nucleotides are TGCAGTGCCGTCCGGGATTATGGCTACACCTTC. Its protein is CSAVRDYGYTF.

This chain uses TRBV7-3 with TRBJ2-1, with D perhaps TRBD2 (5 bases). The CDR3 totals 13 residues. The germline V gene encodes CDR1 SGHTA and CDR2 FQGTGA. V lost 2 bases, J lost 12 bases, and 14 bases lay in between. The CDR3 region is CASSLRGSERQFF. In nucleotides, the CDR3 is TGTGCCAGCAGCTTACGGGGTTCGGAGCGGCAGTTCTTC.

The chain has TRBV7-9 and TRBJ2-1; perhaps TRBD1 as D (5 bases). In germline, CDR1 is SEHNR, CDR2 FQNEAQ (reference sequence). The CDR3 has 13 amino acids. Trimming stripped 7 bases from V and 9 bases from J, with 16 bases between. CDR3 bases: TGTGCCAGCACCATGACGCCCAGGGCTGAGCAGTTCTTC. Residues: CASTMTPRAEQFF.

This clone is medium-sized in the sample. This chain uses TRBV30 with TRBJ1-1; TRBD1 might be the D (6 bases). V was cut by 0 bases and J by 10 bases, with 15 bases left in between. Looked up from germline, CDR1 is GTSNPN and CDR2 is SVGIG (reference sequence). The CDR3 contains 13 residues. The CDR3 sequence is CAWSVQGYGGAFF. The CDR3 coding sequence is TGTGCCTGGAGTGTACAGGGTTATGGGGGAGCTTTCTTT.

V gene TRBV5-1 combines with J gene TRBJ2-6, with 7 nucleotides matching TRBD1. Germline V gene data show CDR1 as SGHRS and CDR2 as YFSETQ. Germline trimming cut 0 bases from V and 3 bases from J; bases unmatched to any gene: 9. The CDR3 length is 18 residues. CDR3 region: CASSLDYEGAGGANVLTF. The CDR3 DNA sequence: TGCGCCAGCAGCTTGGATTATGAGGGGGCAGGTGGGGCCAACGTCCTGACTTTC.

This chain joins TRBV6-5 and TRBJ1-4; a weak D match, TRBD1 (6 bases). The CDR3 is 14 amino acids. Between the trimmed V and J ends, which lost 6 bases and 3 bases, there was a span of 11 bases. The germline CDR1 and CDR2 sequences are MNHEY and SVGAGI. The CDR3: CASSLQGANEKLFF. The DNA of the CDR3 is TGTGCCAGCAGCCTACAGGGTGCTAATGAAAAACTGTTTTTT.

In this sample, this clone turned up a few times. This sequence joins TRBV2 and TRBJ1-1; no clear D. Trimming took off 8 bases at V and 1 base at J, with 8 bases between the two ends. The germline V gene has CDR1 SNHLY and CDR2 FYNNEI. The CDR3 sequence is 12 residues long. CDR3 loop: CASLTANTEAFF. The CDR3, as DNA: TGTGCCAGCCTTACAGCGAACACTGAAGCTTTCTTT.

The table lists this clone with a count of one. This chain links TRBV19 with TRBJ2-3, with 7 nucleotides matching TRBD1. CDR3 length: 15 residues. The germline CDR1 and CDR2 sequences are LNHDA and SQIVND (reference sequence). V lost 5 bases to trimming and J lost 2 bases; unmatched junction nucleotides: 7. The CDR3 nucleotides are TGTGCCAGTAGTGCTCACAGGGGCCCCACAGATACGCAGTATTTT. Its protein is CASSAHRGPTDTQYF.

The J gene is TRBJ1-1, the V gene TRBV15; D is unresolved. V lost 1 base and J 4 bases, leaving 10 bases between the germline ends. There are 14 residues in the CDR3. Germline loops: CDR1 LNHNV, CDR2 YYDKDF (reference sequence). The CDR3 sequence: CATSRGQVGTEAFF. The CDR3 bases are TGTGCCACCAGCAGAGGTCAGGTCGGCACTGAAGCTTTCTTT.

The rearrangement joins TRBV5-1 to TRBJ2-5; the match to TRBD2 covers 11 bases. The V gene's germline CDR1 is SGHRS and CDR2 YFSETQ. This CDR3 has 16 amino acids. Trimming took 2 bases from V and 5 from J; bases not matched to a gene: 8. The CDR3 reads CASSLGLAGPGETQYF. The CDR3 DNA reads TGCGCCAGCAGCTTAGGACTAGCGGGCCCGGGGGAGACCCAGTACTTC.